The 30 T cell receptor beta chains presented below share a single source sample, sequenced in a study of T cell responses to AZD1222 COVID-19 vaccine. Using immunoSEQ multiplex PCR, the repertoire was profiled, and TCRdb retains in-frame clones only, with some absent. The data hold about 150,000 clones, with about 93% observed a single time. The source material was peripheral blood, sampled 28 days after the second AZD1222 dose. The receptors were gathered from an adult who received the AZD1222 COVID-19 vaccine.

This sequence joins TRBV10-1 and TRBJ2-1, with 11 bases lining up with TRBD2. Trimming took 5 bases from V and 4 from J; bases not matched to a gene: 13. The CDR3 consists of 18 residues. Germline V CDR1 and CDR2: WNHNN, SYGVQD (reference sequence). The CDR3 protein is CASSPLGSGRALYNEQFF. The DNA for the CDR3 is TGCGCCAGCAGTCCTCTGGGTAGCGGGAGGGCCCTGTACAATGAGCAGTTCTTC.

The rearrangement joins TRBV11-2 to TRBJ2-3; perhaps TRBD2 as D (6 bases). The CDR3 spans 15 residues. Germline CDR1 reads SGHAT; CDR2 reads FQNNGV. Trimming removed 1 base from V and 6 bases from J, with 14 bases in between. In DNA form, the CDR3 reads TGTGCCAGCAGCTTAGTAGGCGGGAAAACTGATACGCAGTATTTT. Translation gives CASSLVGGKTDTQYF.

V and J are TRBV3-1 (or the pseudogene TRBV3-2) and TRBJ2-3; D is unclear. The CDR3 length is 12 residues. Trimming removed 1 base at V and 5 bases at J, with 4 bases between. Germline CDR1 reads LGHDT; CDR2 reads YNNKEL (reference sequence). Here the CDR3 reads CASSQAEDTQYF. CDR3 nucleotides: TGTGCCAGCAGCCAAGCGGAAGATACGCAGTATTTT.

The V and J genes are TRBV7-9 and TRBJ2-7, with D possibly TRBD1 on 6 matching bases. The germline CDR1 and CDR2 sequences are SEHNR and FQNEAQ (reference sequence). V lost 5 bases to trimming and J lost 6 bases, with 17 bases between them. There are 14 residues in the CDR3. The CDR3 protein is CASSTSYPTGEQYF. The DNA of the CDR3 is TGTGCCAGCAGCACCAGTTATCCGACAGGCGAGCAGTACTTC. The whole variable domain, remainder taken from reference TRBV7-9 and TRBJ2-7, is DTGVSQNPRHKITKRGQNVTFRCDPISEHNRLYWYRQTLGQGPEFLTYFQNEAQLEKSRLLSDRFSAERPKGSFSTLEIQRTEQGDSAMYLCASSTSYPTGEQYFGPGTRLTVT.

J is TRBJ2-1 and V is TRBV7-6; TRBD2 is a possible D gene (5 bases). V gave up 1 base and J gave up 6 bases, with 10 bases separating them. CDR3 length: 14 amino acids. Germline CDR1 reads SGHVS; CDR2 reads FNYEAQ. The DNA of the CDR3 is TGTGCCAGCAGCTTAGGCGGACTGGCCAATGAGCAGTTCTTC. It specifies CASSLGGLANEQFF.

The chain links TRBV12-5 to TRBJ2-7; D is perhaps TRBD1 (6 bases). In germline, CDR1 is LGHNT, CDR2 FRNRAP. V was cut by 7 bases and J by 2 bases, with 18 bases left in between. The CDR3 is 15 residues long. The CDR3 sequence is CASDTPDRPTYEQYF. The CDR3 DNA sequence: TGTGCTAGTGACACGCCTGACAGGCCAACCTACGAGCAGTACTTC.

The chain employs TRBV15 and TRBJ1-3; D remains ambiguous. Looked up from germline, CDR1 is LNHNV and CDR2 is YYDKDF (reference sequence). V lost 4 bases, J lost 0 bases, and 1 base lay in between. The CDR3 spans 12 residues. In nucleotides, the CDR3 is TGTGCCACCAGCATCTCTGGAAACACCATATATTTT. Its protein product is CATSISGNTIYF.

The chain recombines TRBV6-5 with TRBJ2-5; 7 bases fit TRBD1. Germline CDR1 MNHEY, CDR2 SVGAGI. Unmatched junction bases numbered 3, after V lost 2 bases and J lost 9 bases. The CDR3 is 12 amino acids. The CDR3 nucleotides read TGTGCCAGCAGTTACGCCCAGGGGGCCCAGTACTTC. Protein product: CASSYAQGAQYF.

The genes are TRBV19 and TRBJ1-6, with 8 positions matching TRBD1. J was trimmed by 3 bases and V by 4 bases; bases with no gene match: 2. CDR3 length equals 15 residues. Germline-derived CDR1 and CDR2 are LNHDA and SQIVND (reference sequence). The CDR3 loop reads CASSNGQGYNSPLHF. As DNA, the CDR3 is TGTGCCAGTAGTAACGGACAGGGCTATAATTCACCCCTCCACTTT. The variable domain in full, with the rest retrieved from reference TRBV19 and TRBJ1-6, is DGGITQSPKYLFRKEGQNVTLSCEQNLNHDAMYWYRQDPGQGLRLIYYSQIVNDFQKGDIAEGYSVSREKKESFPLTVTSAQKNPTAFYLCASSNGQGYNSPLHFGNGTRLTVT.

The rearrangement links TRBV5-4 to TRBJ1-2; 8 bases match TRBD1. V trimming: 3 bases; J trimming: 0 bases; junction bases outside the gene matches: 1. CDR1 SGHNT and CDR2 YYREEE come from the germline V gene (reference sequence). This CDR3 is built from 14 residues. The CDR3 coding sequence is TGTGCCAGCAGCTCGACAGGGGCTAACTATGGCTACACCTTC. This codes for CASSSTGANYGYTF.

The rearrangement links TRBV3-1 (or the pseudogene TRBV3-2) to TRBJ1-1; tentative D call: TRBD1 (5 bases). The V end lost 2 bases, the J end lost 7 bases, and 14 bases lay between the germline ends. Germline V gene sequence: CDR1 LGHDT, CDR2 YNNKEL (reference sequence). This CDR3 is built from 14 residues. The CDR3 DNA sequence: TGTGCCAGCAGCCAATGGATCCAACAGGATGAAGCTTTCTTT. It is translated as CASSQWIQQDEAFF.

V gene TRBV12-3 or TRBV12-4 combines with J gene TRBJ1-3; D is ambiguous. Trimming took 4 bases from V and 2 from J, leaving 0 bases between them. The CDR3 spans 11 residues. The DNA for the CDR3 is TGTGCCAGCAGTTCTGGAAACACCATATATTTT. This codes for CASSSGNTIYF.

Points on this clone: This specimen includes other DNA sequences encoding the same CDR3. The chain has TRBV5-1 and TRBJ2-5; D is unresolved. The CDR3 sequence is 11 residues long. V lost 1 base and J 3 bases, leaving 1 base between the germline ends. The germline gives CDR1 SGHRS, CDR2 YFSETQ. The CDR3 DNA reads TGCGCCAGCAGCTTGAAAGAGACCCAGTACTTC. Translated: CASSLKETQYF.

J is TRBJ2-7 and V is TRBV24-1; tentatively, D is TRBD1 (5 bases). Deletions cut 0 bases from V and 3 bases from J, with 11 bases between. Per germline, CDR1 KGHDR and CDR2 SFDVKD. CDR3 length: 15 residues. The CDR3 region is CATSDLGEGDYEQYF. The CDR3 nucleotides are TGTGCCACCAGTGATTTGGGGGAAGGGGACTACGAGCAGTACTTC.

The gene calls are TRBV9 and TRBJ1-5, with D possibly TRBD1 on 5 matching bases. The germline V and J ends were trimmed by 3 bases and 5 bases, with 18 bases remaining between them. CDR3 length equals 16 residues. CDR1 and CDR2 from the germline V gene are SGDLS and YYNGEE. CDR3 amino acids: CASSARSDTLDQPQHF. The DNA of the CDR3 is TGTGCCAGCAGCGCGAGGTCGGACACGTTAGATCAGCCCCAGCATTTT.

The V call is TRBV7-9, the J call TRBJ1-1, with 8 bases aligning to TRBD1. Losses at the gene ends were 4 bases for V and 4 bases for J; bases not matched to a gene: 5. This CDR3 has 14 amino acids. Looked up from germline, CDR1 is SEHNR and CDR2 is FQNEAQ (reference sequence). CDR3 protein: CASSSGTGGTEAFF. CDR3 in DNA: TGTGCCAGCAGCTCCGGGACAGGCGGCACTGAAGCTTTCTTT.

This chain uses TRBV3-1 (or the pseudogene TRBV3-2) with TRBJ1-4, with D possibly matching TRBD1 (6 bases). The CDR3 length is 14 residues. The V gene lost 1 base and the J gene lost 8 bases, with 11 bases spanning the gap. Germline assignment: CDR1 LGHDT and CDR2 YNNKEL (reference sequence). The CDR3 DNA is TGTGCCAGCAGCCAAGTAGGGGGAAGGGAAAAACTGTTTTTT. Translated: CASSQVGGREKLFF.

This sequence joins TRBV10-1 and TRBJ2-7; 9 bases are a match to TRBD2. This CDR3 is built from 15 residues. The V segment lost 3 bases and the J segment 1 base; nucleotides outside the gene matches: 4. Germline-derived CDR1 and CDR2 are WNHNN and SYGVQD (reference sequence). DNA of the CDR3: TGCGCCAGCAGTGACGGACTAGCGAGGTCCTACGAGCAGTACTTC. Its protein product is CASSDGLARSYEQYF.

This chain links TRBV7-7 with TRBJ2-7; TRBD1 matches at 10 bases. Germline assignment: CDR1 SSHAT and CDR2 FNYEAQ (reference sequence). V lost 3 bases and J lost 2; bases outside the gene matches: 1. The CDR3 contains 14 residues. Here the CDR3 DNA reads TGTGCCAGCAGCTTGGGGACAGGGGCCTACGAGCAGTACTTC. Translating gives CASSLGTGAYEQYF.

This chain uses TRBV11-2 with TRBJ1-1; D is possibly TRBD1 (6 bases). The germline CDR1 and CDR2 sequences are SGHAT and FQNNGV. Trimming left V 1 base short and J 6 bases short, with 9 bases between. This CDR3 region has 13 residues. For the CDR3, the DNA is TGTGCCAGCAGCTTAGGGGGGGCGTCTGAAGCTTTCTTT. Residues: CASSLGGASEAFF.

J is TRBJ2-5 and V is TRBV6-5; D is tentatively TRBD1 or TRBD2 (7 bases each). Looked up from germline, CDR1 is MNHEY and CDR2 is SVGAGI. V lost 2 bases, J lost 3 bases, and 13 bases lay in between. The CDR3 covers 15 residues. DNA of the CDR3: TGTGCCAGCAGTTACCGCAGGGGGAGGGAAGAGACCCAGTACTTC. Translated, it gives CASSYRRGREETQYF.

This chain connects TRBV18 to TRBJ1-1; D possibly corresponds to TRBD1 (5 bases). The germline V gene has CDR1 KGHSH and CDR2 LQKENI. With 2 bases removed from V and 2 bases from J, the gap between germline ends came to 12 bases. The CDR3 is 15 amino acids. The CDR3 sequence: CASSPTAQGNTEAFF. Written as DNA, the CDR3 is TGTGCCAGCTCACCAACGGCGCAGGGAAACACTGAAGCTTTCTTT.

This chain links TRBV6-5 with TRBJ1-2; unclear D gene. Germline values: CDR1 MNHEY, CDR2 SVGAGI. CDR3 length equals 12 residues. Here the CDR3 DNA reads TGTGCGTCCCGGCGGTCTAACTATGGCTACACCTTC. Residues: CASRRSNYGYTF.

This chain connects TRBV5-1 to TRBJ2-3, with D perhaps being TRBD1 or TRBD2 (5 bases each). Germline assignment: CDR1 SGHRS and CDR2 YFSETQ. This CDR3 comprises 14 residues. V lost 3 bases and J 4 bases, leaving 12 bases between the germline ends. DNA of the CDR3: TGCGCCAGCAGCTCGGGGACCTCCCCAGATACGCAGTATTTT. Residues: CASSSGTSPDTQYF.

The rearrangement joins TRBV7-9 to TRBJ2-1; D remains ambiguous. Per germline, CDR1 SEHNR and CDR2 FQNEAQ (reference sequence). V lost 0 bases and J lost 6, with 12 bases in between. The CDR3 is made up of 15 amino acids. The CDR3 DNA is TGTGCCAGCAGCTTAGCGGGTGGGCTAGTCAATGAGCAGTTCTTC. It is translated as CASSLAGGLVNEQFF.

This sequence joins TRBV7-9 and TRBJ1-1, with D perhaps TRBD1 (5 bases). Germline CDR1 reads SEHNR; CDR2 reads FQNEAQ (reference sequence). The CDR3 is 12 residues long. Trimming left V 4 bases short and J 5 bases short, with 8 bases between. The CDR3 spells CASSYRGTEAFF. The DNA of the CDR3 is TGTGCCAGCAGCTACCGGGGGACTGAAGCTTTCTTT.

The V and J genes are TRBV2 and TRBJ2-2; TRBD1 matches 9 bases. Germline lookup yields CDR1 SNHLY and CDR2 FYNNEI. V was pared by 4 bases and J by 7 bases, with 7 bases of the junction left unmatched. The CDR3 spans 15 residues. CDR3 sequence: CASSVGTGRVGELFF. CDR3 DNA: TGTGCCAGCAGTGTTGGGACAGGGAGGGTCGGGGAGCTGTTTTTT.

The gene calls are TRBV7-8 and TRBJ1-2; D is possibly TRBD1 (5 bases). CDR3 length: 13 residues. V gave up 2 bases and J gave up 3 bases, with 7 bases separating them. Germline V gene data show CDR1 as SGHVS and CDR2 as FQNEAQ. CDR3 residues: CASSLQGDYGYTF. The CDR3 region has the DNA TGTGCCAGCAGCTTACAGGGCGACTATGGCTACACCTTC.

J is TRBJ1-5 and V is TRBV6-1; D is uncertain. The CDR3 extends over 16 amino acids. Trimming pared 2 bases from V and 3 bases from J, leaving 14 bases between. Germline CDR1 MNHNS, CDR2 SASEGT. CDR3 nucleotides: TGTGCCAGCAGTGAATTTTTATCCGACAACAATCAGCCCCAGCATTTT. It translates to CASSEFLSDNNQPQHF.

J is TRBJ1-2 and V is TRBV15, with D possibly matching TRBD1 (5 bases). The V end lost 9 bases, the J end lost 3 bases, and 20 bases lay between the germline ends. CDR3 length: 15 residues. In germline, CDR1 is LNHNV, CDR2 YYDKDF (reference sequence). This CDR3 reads CATRGGRTSDYGYTF. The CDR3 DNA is TGTGCCACACGGGGTGGGCGGACATCCGACTATGGCTACACCTTC.